What follows are 16 T cell receptor beta chains derived from one specimen sequenced in a study of blood T cells in healthy people across ages. Primers used in a second PCR of roughly 6 to 12 cycles were a sample-barcoded 5' primer and a J-beta primer mix. A single record per CDR3 protein comes from TCRdb applying MiXCR to the 5' RACE reads. The data hold about 1.5 million distinct CDR3 sequences, with approximately 38% observed a single time. The specimen sequenced was blood. These receptor sequences come from a woman aged 18-29 years in good health.

This clonotype appeared many times. The chain joins TRBV29-1 to TRBJ2-3; D is unresolved. V lost 7 bases, J lost 5 bases, and 10 bases lay in between. The V gene's germline CDR1 is SQVTM and CDR2 ANQGSEA. CDR3 length: 11 amino acids. The CDR3 sequence is CSGLTRDTQYF. CDR3 DNA: TGCAGCGGCCTTACAAGAGATACGCAGTATTTT.

The CDR3 DNA reads TGTGCCAGCAGTTGGGCGGGGAGGGGCGGCTACACCTTC. Protein: CASSWAGRGGYTF. The gene calls are TRBV27 and TRBJ1-2; possible D gene TRBD1, 5 bases. This CDR3 spans 13 amino acids. The ends were cut back, 4 bases at V and 8 bases at J, with 14 bases in the middle. Germline V gives CDR1 MNHEY, CDR2 SMNVEV (reference sequence).

The J gene is TRBJ2-5, the V gene TRBV2, with D hard to call. There are 13 residues in the CDR3. Germline values: CDR1 SNHLY, CDR2 FYNNEI. The ends were cut back, 1 base at V and 3 bases at J, with 6 bases in the middle. The CDR3 DNA is TGTGCCAGCAGTGAAGAGAAAGAAGAGACCCAGTACTTC. Its translation: CASSEEKEETQYF.

The chain combines TRBV20-1 with TRBJ1-2; TRBD1 is a possible D gene (6 bases). Trimming pared 2 bases from V and 4 bases from J, leaving 17 bases between. CDR1 DFQATT and CDR2 SNEGSKA come from the germline V gene (reference sequence). The CDR3 spans 15 residues. For the CDR3, the DNA is TGCAGTGCTAGACCCGACAGGCCGCCTACCTATGGCTACACCTTC. It translates to CSARPDRPPTYGYTF.

This clonotype has a handful of counts. The chain recombines TRBV25-1 with TRBJ2-4, with D unresolved. The end of the DNA aligns better with TRBJ2-7, so the J call may be wrong. The CDR3 runs to 14 residues. The germline CDR1 and CDR2 sequences are MGHDK and SYGVNS. The CDR3 nucleotides are TGTGCCAGCAGTGAATATTTTACCCCGAACGAGCAGTACTTC. This encodes CASSEYFTPNEQYF.

This clonotype turned up a few times. The chain employs TRBV5-1 and TRBJ2-1, with D perhaps being TRBD1 or TRBD2 (5 bases each). The CDR3 length is 16 residues. The germline CDR1 and CDR2 sequences are SGHRS and YFSETQ. Between the trimmed V and J ends, which lost 5 bases and 0 bases, there was a span of 15 bases. This chain's CDR3 is CASSLMWGSSYNEQFF. The CDR3 DNA reads as TGCGCCAGCAGTTTGATGTGGGGGAGCTCCTACAATGAGCAGTTCTTC.

This clonotype has more than one count but fewer than ten. The chain has TRBV6-5 and TRBJ1-6; no clear D gene. The CDR3 runs to 13 residues. Germline CDR1 reads MNHEY; CDR2 reads SVGAGI. Trimming took 0 bases from V and 7 from J, leaving 4 bases between them. The CDR3 loop reads CASSYSMNSPLHF. CDR3 coding DNA: TGTGCCAGCAGTTACTCGATGAATTCACCCCTCCACTTT.

V gene TRBV6-1 combines with J gene TRBJ2-3; the match to TRBD2 covers 13 bases. Trimming at V came to 6 bases and at J to 5 bases, leaving 17 bases not matched to a gene. The CDR3 covers 19 residues. Germline assignment: CDR1 MNHNS and CDR2 SASEGT. As DNA, the CDR3 is TGTGCCAGCAGCCGGACTAGCGGGAGCAGTTCCCGTGGAAAAGATACGCAGTATTTT. Protein product: CASSRTSGSSSRGKDTQYF.

CDR3 region: CASSELQGAGANVLTF. The CDR3 DNA is TGCGCCAGCAGTGAGCTTCAGGGGGCTGGGGCCAACGTCCTGACTTTC. V usage is TRBV10-2 and J usage is TRBJ2-6; 7 nucleotides align to TRBD1. This CDR3 is 16 amino acids long. The trim removed 2 bases at V and 2 bases at J, leaving 3 bases unmatched. CDR1 and CDR2 from the germline V gene are WSHSY and SAAADI.

The rearrangement uses TRBV3-1 and TRBJ2-1; no firm D call. The V and J ends lost 1 base and 9 bases respectively, with 16 bases between them. This CDR3 comprises 15 residues. Per the germline V gene, CDR1 is LGHDT and CDR2 is YNNKEL (reference sequence). The CDR3 is CASSQVKKLGIEQFF. CDR3 DNA sequence: TGTGCCAGCAGCCAAGTTAAGAAGCTAGGGATTGAGCAGTTCTTC.

This clonotype was found a few times. This chain joins TRBV29-1 and TRBJ2-7; 8 nucleotides align to TRBD1. This CDR3 is 14 amino acids long. V dropped 5 bases and J dropped 2; count of bases not matched to a gene: 8. Germline CDR1 and CDR2: SQVTM and ANQGSEA. The CDR3 sequence: CSVWDRQDTYEQYF. The CDR3 nucleotides are TGCAGCGTTTGGGACAGGCAGGATACCTACGAGCAGTACTTC.

This sequence joins TRBV20-1 and TRBJ2-5; 8 bases match TRBD2. The J call may be mistaken, given a closer DNA end match to TRBJ2-7. CDR1 DFQATT and CDR2 SNEGSKA come from the germline V gene (reference sequence). CDR3 length equals 15 residues. The CDR3 DNA reads as TGCAGTGCTAGAGATCTGGGAGCGGGGGTTCCCGAGCAGTACTTC. Protein sequence: CSARDLGAGVPEQYF.

This clonotype showed up just a few times. The rearrangement joins TRBV27 to TRBJ2-1; D gene unclear. The CDR3 covers 15 residues. Germline V gives CDR1 MNHEY, CDR2 SMNVEV (reference sequence). The ends were cut back, 4 bases at V and 0 bases at J, with 10 bases in the middle. The CDR3 region has the DNA TGTGCCAGCAGTTCCGGGTTGAGCTCCTACAATGAGCAGTTCTTC. As protein: CASSSGLSSYNEQFF.

The rearrangement uses TRBV28 and TRBJ2-1; the D is unclear. Per the germline V gene, CDR1 is MDHEN and CDR2 is SYDVKM. Trimming left V 5 bases short and J 9 bases short, with 14 bases between. There are 13 residues in the CDR3. The CDR3 spells CASSVSESGEQFF. CDR3 coding DNA: TGTGCCAGCAGTGTTAGTGAAAGTGGTGAGCAGTTCTTC.

This clonotype came up once. The rearrangement joins TRBV11-2 to TRBJ2-5, with TRBD2 matching over 10 bases. The J call may be incorrect, as the DNA end agrees better with TRBJ2-1. Germline assignment: CDR1 SGHAT and CDR2 FQNNGV. The CDR3 covers 17 residues. The CDR3 nucleotides read TGTGCCAGCAGCCCCATCGGACTAGCGGATACGAAAGAGACCCAGTTCTTC. This sequence encodes CASSPIGLADTKETQFF.

CDR3 DNA sequence: TGCAGCGTTGAAGTCGCTAGCGGGAATGAAGGAGGCGAGCAGTACTTC. It codes for CSVEVASGNEGGEQYF. V and J are TRBV29-1 and TRBJ2-7, with 9 bases identical to TRBD2. V was pared by 1 base and J by 6 bases, with 13 bases of the junction left unmatched. The germline V gene has CDR1 SQVTM and CDR2 ANQGSEA. The CDR3 consists of 16 residues.